Listed here is a single TCR beta chain. The sample is drawn from a study of blood T cell repertoires in COVID-19. On the study more broadly: Samples came from the United States, Italy and Spain, spanning acute and convalescent COVID-19.

The protocol was immunoSEQ multiplex PCR, while the TCRdb copy is restricted to in-frame clones and leaves out a portion. In the table there are some 700,000 clones, just under 90% of which are singletons. This TCR derives from a young woman with acute or convalescent COVID-19. The source material was peripheral blood.

The CDR3 region has the DNA TGTGCCTGGAGTGTCGGGAGTGCAACTAATGAAAAACTGTTTTTT. Protein product: CAWSVGSATNEKLFF. This chain uses TRBV30 with TRBJ1-4; no definite D call. The CDR3 totals 15 residues. The V gene lost 0 bases and the J gene lost 0 bases, with 8 bases spanning the gap. CDR1 GTSNPN and CDR2 SVGIG come from the germline V gene (reference sequence).